The clone carrying this T cell receptor beta chain was seen ten or more times. What it binds is unknown. This sample is drawn from a study of blood T cells in healthy people across ages. Germline V lookup: CDR1 MNHNY, CDR2 SVGAGI (reference sequence). V shed 9 bases, J shed 0 bases, and the junction held 10 bases outside the gene matches. The CDR3 has 15 amino acids. The second PCR ran roughly 7 to 11 cycles with a sample-barcoded 5' primer and J-beta primers. A tag from a template-switch adaptor with 12 random nucleotides marked each cDNA molecule. Every sample produced at least 2.5 million CDR3-containing paired-end reads. A single record per CDR3 protein comes from TCRdb applying MiXCR to the 5' RACE reads. The table records hundreds of thousands of distinct CDR3 sequences, roughly 31% of them present only once. Study-wide findings and caveats: Compared with aged donors, long-lived donors showed fewer expanded clones, suggesting selection.

Sequenced sample: blood. The receptor was derived from a woman at least 80 years old in good health. V gene TRBV6-6 combines with J gene TRBJ1-2; 7 bases line up with TRBD1. This CDR3 is CASHPGQTANYGYTF. CDR3 in DNA: TGTGCCAGTCATCCGGGACAGACCGCTAACTATGGCTACACCTTC.